Listed here are 17 T cell receptor beta chains from one sample, sequenced in a study of CXCR3-negative and CXCR3-positive naive CD8 T cells. Study-wide points: More hydrophobic TRB CDR3s were found in CXCR3-positive naive cells than in CXCR3-negative naive cells.

Through 5' RACE with UMI labels, the TRB cDNA libraries were prepared. TCRdb processed the 5' RACE reads again and assigns one entry to each CDR3 protein, with no DNA. Recorded here are some 150,000 distinct CDR3 sequences; the top ten clones represent 0.41%. These TCRs' antigens remain unknown. Sequences were obtained from naive CXCR3+ CD8+ T cells from blood. Subset indicated: CD45RO-CCR7+CD27+CD95- naive CD8+ T cells expressing CXCR3 (TNR3+). The receptors come from a human donor in good health. Some clones in this sample may be carry-over from other donors' samples.

This rearrangement joins TRBV29-1 to TRBJ2-7. The CDR3 sequence is 11 residues long. Looked up from germline, CDR1 is SQVTM and CDR2 is ANQGSEA. The CDR3 loop is CSVDSNYEQYF.

The rearrangement joins TRBV4-1 to TRBJ2-1; TCRdb gives TRBD2 as the D gene, but with no DNA this cannot be confirmed. The CDR3 length is 11 residues. The germline gives CDR1 MGHRA, CDR2 YSYEKL. The CDR3 here is CATQGHNEQFF.

The chain recombines TRBV20-1 with TRBJ2-1; TCRdb gives TRBD1 as the D gene, but with no DNA this cannot be confirmed. The germline gives CDR1 DFQATT, CDR2 SNEGSKA (reference sequence). This CDR3 region has 12 residues. CDR3 sequence: CSAKDRGNEQFF.

V and J are TRBV5-6 and TRBJ2-7; TCRdb indicates TRBD2, and absent DNA this call remains unverified. The CDR3 is 19 amino acids. Germline V CDR1 and CDR2: SGHDT, YYEEEE. The CDR3 sequence is CASSFRGLAGTDLYYEQYF.

The chain carries TRBV12-3 or TRBV12-4 and TRBJ2-1; TCRdb's D call, TRBD1, is unchecked because there is no DNA. This CDR3 region has 14 residues. The CDR3 loop is CASSSLGVSDEQFF.

This chain uses TRBV9 with TRBJ2-6; the D call of TRBD1 rests on TCRdb alone, since no DNA is present to check it. The V gene's germline CDR1 is SGDLS and CDR2 YYNGEE. The CDR3 extends over 20 amino acids. CDR3 residues: CASSGQGGGPAYSGANVLTF.

The chain employs TRBV5-6 and TRBJ2-7; TCRdb indicates TRBD1, and absent DNA this call remains unverified. Per germline, CDR1 SGHDT and CDR2 YYEEEE. This CDR3 contains 13 residues. This chain's CDR3 is CASTLQGAREQYF.

V is TRBV9 and J is TRBJ2-5; TCRdb indicates TRBD1, and absent DNA this call remains unverified. Germline lookup yields CDR1 SGDLS and CDR2 YYNGEE. The CDR3 has 15 amino acids. The CDR3 reads CASSVTGGGGETQYF.

The chain carries TRBV10-3 and TRBJ2-1. This CDR3 region has 12 residues. Germline lookup yields CDR1 ENHRY and CDR2 SYGVKD. CDR3 protein: CAISGQRDEQFF.

The chain recombines TRBV12-3 or TRBV12-4 with TRBJ2-5; TCRdb designates TRBD1, a call that cannot be tested without DNA. The CDR3 consists of 16 residues. The CDR3 protein is CASRRDRGRRGETEYF.

The chain has TRBV10-3 and TRBJ2-7. The CDR3 is made up of 12 amino acids. The germline gives CDR1 ENHRY, CDR2 SYGVKD. The chain's CDR3 is CAISRTDYEQYF.

The V gene is TRBV7-9, the J gene TRBJ1-6. The germline CDR1 and CDR2 sequences are SEHNR and FQNEAQ (reference sequence). This CDR3 has 14 amino acids. The CDR3 region is CASSPALGNSPLHF. Looking up the rest from reference TRBV7-9 and TRBJ1-6 gives the full variable domain: DTGVSQNPRHKITKRGQNVTFRCDPISEHNRLYWYRQTLGQGPEFLTYFQNEAQLEKSRLLSDRFSAERPKGSFSTLEIQRTEQGDSAMYLCASSPALGNSPLHFGNGTRLTVT.

This sequence joins TRBV5-1 and TRBJ1-1; the D call of TRBD1 rests on TCRdb alone, since no DNA is present to check it. The CDR3 totals 15 residues. Per germline, CDR1 SGHRS and CDR2 YFSETQ. This CDR3 reads CASSLWGGENTEAFF.

The chain employs TRBV14 and TRBJ2-7; the TCRdb D gene call, TRBD1, has no DNA to confirm it. Per germline, CDR1 SGHDN and CDR2 FVKESK. The CDR3 length is 14 residues. The CDR3 reads CASSPSMGRDEQYF.

The V gene is TRBV12-3 or TRBV12-4, the J gene TRBJ1-1; lacking DNA, the TRBD1 call made by TCRdb goes unchecked. There are 14 residues in the CDR3. CDR3 loop: CASSLDGGGTEAFF.

This chain's CDR3 is CASSSLPGQGGNEQFF. The chain couples TRBV7-9 to TRBJ2-1; the D call of TRBD1 rests on TCRdb alone, since no DNA is present to check it. This CDR3 comprises 16 residues. Looked up from germline, CDR1 is SEHNR and CDR2 is FQNEAQ (reference sequence).

The chain carries TRBV11-1 and TRBJ2-1; as DNA is missing, the TRBD2 call by TCRdb cannot be tested. This CDR3 region has 18 residues. The germline V gene encodes CDR1 SGHAT and CDR2 FQDESV (reference sequence). This chain's CDR3 is CASSLGTSGTSSYNEQFF.